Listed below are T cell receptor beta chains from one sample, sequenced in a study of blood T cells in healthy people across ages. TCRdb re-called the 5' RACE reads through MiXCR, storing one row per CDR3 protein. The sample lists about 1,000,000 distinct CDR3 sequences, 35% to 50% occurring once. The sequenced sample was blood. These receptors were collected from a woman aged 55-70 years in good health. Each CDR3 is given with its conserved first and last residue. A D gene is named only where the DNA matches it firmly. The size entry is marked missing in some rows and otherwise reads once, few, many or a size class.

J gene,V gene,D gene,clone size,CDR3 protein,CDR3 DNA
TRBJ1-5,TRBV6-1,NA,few,CASNPGASSQPQHF,TGTGCCAGTAACCCAGGGGCCTCAAGTCAGCCCCAGCATTTT
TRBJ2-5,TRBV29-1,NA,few,CSAPRAGSGETQYF,TGCAGCGCCCCCCGTGCGGGAAGTGGAGAGACCCAGTACTTC
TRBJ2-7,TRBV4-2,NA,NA,CASSQVASRDEQYF,TGTGCCAGCAGCCAAGTTGCGAGCCGCGACGAGCAGTACTTC
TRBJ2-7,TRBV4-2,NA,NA,CASSQGGPGGSSYEQYF,TGTGCCAGCAGCCAAGGTGGACCCGGAGGGAGCTCCTACGAGCAGTACTTC
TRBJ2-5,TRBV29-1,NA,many,CSLVLPGEETQYF,TGCAGCCTCGTCCTACCCGGCGAAGAGACCCAGTACTTC
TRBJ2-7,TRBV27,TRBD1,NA,CASSEGARPDEQYF,TGTGCCAGCAGCGAGGGGGCTAGGCCCGACGAGCAGTACTTC
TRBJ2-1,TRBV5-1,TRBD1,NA,CASSSQGQANEQFF,TGCGCCAGCAGCTCCCAAGGACAGGCCAATGAGCAGTTCTTC
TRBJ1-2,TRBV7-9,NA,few,CASSLEVARTGYTF,TGTGCCAGCAGCTTAGAGGTGGCCAGGACGGGCTACACCTTC
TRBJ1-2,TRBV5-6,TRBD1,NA,CASSFGTGTSTVGYTF,TGTGCCAGCAGCTTCGGGACAGGGACCTCGACGGTGGGCTACACCTTC
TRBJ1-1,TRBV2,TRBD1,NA,CASTPGTGNTEAFF,TGTGCCAGCACCCCAGGGACAGGGAACACTGAAGCTTTCTTT
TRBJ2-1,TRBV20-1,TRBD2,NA,CSARTSGGRSYNEQFF,TGCAGTGCTAGGACTAGCGGGGGAAGATCCTACAATGAGCAGTTCTTC
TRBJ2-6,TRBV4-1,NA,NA,CASSKHWDQVGANVLTF,TGCGCCAGCAGCAAGCATTGGGATCAGGTGGGGGCCAACGTCCTGACTTTC
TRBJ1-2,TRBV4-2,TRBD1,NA,CASSQDRGTGNGYTF,TGTGCCAGCAGCCAAGATCGAGGGACAGGGAATGGCTACACCTTC
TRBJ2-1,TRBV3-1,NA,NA,CASSQDPSTPWDEQFF,TGTGCCAGCAGCCAAGATCCTAGCACACCTTGGGATGAGCAGTTCTTC
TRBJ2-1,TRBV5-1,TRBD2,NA,CASSVGGSSHEQFF,TGCGCCAGCAGCGTGGGCGGGAGCTCCCATGAGCAGTTCTTC
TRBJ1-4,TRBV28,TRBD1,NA,CASRMTGTLEKLFF,TGTGCCAGCAGAATGACAGGGACCCTTGAAAAACTGTTTTTT
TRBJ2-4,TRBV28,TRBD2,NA,CASSLRGGSIQYF,TGTGCCAGCAGTTTACGCGGGGGGAGCATTCAGTACTTC
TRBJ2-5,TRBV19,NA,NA,CASRPGGLPAASQYF,TGTGCCAGTAGACCCGGGGGACTTCCGGCGGCAAGCCAGTACTTC
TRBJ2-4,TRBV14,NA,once,CASSRTGWGIQYF,TGTGCCAGCAGCCGAACAGGGTGGGGCATTCAGTACTTC
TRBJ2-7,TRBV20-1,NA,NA,CSAPPRKVPYEQYF,TGCAGTGCCCCCCCCAGGAAGGTGCCCTACGAGCAGTACTTC
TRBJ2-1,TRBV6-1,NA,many,CASSGKSSSSYNEQFF,TGTGCCAGCAGTGGAAAGTCTTCAAGCTCCTACAATGAGCAGTTCTTC
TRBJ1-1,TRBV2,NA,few,CASSPGGTTEAFF,TGTGCCAGCAGTCCCGGAGGGACGACTGAAGCTTTCTTT
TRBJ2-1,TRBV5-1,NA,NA,CASSLARSISYNEQFF,TGCGCCAGCAGCTTGGCCCGGTCCATCTCCTACAATGAGCAGTTCTTC
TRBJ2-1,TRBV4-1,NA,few,CASSQDLGAGQFF,TGCGCCAGCAGCCAAGATCTGGGGGCGGGGCAGTTCTTC
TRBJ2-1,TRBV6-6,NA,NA,CASSYSNVNEQFF,TGTGCCAGCAGTTACTCGAATGTGAATGAGCAGTTCTTC
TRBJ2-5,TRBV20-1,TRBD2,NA,CSCRTSYQETQYF,TGCAGTTGCCGGACTAGCTACCAAGAGACCCAGTACTTC
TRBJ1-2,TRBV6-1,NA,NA,CASSERGVLSRGYTF,TGTGCCAGCAGTGAAAGGGGGGTTCTATCGCGGGGCTACACCTTC
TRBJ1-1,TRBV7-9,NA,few,CASSRQENTEAFF,TGTGCCAGCAGCCGACAGGAGAACACTGAAGCTTTCTTT
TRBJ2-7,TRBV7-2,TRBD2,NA,CASSPGLAGEYEQYF,TGTGCCAGCAGCCCGGGACTAGCGGGAGAATACGAGCAGTACTTC
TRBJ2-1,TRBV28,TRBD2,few,CASSISSGRRYNEQFF,TGTGCCAGCAGTATATCTAGCGGGAGGAGGTACAATGAGCAGTTCTTC
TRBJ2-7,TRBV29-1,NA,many,CSAWDSTPEQYF,TGCAGCGCGTGGGACTCAACCCCCGAGCAGTACTTC
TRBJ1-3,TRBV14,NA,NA,CASSETRLGPGNTIYF,TGTGCCAGCAGCGAAACTCGGTTGGGGCCTGGAAACACCATATATTTT
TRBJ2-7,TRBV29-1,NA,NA,CSVVALSYEQYF,TGCAGCGTTGTTGCCCTCTCCTACGAGCAGTACTTC
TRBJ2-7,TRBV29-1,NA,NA,CSGGGGYEQYF,TGCAGCGGTGGAGGAGGCTACGAGCAGTACTTC
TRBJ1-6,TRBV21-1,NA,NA,CATTEAPGKNSPLHF,TGTGCCACGACTGAGGCGCCCGGGAAAAATTCACCCCTCCACTTT
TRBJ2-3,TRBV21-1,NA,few,CASSKEPKGPAQGVVTDTQYF,TGTGCCAGCAGCAAAGAGCCCAAAGGCCCCGCACAGGGGGTCGTGACAGATACGCAGTATTTT
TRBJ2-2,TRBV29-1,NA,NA,CSVEAQNTGELFF,TGCAGCGTTGAAGCCCAAAACACCGGGGAGCTGTTTTTT
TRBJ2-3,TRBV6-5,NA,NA,CASTKRWPGTDTQYF,TGTGCCAGCACCAAAAGGTGGCCGGGGACAGATACGCAGTATTTT
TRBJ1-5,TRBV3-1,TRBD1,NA,CASSQGSRGHQPQHF,TGTGCCAGCAGCCAAGGGAGCAGGGGGCATCAGCCCCAGCATTTT
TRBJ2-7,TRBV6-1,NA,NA,CAGSEAKSPYEQYF,TGTGCCGGCAGTGAAGCAAAGAGCCCCTACGAGCAGTACTTC
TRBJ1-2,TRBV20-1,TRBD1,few,CSAPQGDGYTF,TGCAGTGCCCCACAGGGGGATGGCTACACCTTC
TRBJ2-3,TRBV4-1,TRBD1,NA,CASSQDRSGQGRNEQYF,TGCGCCAGCAGCCAAGATAGGTCGGGACAGGGTCGGAATGAGCAGTATTTT
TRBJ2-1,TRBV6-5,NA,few,CASSRDMSSYNEQFF,TGTGCCAGCAGTCGGGACATGAGCTCCTACAATGAGCAGTTCTTC
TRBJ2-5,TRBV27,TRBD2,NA,CASSSREREKYF,TGTGCCAGCAGTTCCAGGGAGCGGGAGAAGTACTTC
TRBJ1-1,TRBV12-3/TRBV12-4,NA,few,CASSLKFNTEAFF,TGTGCCAGCAGTTTAAAGTTTAACACTGAAGCTTTCTTT